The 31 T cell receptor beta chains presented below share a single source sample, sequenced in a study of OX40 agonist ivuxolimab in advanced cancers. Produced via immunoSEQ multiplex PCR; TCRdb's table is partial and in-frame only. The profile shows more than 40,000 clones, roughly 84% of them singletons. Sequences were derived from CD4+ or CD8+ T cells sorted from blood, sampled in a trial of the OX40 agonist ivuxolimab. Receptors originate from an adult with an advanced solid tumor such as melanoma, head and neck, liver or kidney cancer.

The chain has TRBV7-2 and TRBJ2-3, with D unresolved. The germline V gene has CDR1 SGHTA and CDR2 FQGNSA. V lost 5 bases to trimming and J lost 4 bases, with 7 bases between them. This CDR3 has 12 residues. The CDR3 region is CASSPGPDTQYF. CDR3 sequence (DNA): TGTGCCAGCAGCCCCGGACCAGATACGCAGTATTTT. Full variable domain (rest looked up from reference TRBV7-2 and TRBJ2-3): GAGVSQSPSNKVTEKGKDVELRCDPISGHTALYWYRQSLGQGLEFLIYFQGNSAPDKSGLPSDRFSAERTGGSVSTLTIQRTQQEDSAVYLCASSPGPDTQYFGPGTRLTVL.

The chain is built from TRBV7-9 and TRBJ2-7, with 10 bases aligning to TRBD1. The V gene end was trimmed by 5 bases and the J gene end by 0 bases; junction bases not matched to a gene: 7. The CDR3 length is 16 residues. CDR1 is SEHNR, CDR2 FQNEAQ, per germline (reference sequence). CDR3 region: CASSHRTGGNSYEQYF. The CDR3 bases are TGTGCCAGCAGCCACCGGACAGGGGGGAACTCCTACGAGCAGTACTTC.

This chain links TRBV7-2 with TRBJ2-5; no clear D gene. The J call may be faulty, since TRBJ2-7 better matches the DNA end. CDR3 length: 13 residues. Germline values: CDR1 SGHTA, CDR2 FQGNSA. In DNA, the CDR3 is TGTGCCAGCACCTACAACAGTCGCTACGAGCAGTACTTC. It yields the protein CASTYNSRYEQYF.

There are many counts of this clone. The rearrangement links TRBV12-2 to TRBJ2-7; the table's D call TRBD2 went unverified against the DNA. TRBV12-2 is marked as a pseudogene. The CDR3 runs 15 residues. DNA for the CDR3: TGTGCAAGTCGCTTAGCGTACGACGGGACCTACGAGCAGTACTTC. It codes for CASRLAYDGTYEQYF.

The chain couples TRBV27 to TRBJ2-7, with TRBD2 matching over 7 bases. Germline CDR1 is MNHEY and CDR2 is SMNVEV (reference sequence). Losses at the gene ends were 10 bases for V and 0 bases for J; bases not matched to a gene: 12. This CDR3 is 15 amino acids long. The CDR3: CATRSRGGSSYEQYF. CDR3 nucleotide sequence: TGTGCCACCCGCTCAAGGGGAGGGAGCTCCTACGAGCAGTACTTC.

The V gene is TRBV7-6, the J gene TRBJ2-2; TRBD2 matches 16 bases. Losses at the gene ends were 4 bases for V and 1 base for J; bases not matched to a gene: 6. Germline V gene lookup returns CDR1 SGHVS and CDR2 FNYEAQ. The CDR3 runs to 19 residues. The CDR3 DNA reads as TGTGCCAGCAGCTGGGGGACTAGCGGGGGGGCCGAGAACACCGGGGAGCTGTTTTTT. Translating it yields CASSWGTSGGAENTGELFF.

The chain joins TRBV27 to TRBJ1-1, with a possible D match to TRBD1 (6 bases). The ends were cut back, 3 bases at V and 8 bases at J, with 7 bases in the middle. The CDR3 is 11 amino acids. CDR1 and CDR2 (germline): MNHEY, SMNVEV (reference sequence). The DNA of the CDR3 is TGTGCCAGCAGTTTTGGACAGGAAGCTTTCTTT. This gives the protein CASSFGQEAFF.

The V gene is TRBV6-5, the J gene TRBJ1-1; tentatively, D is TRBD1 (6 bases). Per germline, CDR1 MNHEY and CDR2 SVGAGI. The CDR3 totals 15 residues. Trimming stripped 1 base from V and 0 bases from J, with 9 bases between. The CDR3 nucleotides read TGTGCCAGCAGTTACTTAGGACAGATGAACACTGAAGCTTTCTTT. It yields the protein CASSYLGQMNTEAFF.

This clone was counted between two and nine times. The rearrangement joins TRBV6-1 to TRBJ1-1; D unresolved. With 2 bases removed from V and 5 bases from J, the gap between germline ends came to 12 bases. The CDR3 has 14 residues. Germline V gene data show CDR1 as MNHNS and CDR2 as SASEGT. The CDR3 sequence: CASSEQAAWTEAFF. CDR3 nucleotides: TGTGCCAGCAGTGAACAGGCAGCCTGGACTGAAGCTTTCTTT.

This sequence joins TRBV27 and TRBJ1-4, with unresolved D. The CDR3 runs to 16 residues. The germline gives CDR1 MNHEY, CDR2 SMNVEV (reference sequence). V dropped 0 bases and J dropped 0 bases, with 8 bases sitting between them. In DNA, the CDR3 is TGTGCCAGCAGTTTATCGTTGGGGTCAACTAATGAAAAACTGTTTTTT. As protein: CASSLSLGSTNEKLFF.

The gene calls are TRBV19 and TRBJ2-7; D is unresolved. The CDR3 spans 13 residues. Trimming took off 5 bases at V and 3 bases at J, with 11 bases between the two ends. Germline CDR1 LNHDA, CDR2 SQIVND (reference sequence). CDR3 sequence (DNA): TGTGCCAGTAGTTCGGACGGGTTCTACGAGCAGTACTTC. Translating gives CASSSDGFYEQYF.

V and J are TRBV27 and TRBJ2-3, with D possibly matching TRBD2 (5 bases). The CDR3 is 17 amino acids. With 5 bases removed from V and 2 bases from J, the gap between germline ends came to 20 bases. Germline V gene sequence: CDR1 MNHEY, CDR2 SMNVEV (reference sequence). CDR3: CASSPYPRETYTDTQYF. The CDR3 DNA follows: TGTGCCAGCAGTCCGTACCCCCGGGAAACTTACACAGATACGCAGTATTTT.

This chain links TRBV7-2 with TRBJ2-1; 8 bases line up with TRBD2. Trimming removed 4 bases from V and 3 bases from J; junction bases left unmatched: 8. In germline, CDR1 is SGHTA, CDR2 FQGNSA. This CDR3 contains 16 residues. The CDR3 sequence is CASSSFRGGLYNEQFF. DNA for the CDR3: TGTGCCAGCAGCTCCTTTCGGGGGGGCCTCTACAATGAGCAGTTCTTC.

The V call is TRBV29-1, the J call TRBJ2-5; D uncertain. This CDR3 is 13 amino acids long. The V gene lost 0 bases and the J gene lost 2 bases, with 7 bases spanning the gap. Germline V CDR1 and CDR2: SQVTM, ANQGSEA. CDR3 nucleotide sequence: TGCAGCGTTGAAGAATACTGGCAAGAGACCCAGTACTTC. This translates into CSVEEYWQETQYF.

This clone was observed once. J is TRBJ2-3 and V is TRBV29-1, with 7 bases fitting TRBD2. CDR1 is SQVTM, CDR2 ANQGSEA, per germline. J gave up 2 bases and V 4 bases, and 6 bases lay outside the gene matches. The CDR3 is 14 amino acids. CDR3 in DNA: TGCAGCGTTGCTTCTAGCGGCTCCACAGATACGCAGTATTTT. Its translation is CSVASSGSTDTQYF.

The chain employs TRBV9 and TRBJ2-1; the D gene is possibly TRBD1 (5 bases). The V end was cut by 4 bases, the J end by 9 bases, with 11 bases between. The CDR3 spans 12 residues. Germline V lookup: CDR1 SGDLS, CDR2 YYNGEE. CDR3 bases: TGTGCCAGCAGCCCACAGGAAAGTGAGCAGTTCTTC. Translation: CASSPQESEQFF.

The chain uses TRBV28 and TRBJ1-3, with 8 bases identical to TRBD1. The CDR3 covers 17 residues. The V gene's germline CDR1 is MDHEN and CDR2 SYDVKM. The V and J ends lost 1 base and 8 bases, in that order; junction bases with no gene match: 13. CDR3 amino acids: CASSLSPHRGVSDTIYF. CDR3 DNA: TGTGCCAGCAGTTTATCCCCCCACAGGGGGGTTTCGGACACCATATATTTT.

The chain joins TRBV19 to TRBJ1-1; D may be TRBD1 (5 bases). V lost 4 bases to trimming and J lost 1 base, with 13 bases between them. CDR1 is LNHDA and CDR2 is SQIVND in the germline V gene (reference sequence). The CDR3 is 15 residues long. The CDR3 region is CASSTTLTGNTEAFF. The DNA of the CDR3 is TGTGCCAGTAGTACTACCCTCACAGGGAACACTGAAGCTTTCTTT. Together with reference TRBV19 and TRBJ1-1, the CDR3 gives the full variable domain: DGGITQSPKYLFRKEGQNVTLSCEQNLNHDAMYWYRQDPGQGLRLIYYSQIVNDFQKGDIAEGYSVSREKKESFPLTVTSAQKNPTAFYLCASSTTLTGNTEAFFGQGTRLTVV.

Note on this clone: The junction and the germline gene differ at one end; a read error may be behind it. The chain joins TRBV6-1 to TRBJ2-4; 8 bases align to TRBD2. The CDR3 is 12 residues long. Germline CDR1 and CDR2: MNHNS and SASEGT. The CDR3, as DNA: TGTGCCAGCAGCCCTCGGGGGGGGCCGATGGGTTTC. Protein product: CASSPRGGPMGF.

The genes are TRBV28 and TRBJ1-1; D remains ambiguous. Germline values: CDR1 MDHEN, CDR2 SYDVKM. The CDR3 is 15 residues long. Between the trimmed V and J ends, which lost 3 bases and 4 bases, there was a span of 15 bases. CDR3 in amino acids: CASSLATFPFTEAFF. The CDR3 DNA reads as TGTGCCAGCAGTTTGGCCACATTCCCCTTCACTGAAGCTTTCTTT.

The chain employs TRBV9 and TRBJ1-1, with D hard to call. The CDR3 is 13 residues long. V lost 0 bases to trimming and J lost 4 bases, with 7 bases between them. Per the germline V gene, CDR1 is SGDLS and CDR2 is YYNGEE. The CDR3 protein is CASSVGRTTEAFF. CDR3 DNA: TGTGCCAGCAGCGTAGGTCGGACCACTGAAGCTTTCTTT.

CDR3 sequence (DNA): TGTGCCAGCAGTTCACAGGGACTGGGCAATCAGCCCCAGCATTTT. Protein sequence: CASSSQGLGNQPQHF. The chain uses TRBV28 and TRBJ1-5, with a tentative D call TRBD1 (6 bases). V lost 4 bases to trimming and J lost 2 bases, with 12 bases between them. This CDR3 contains 15 residues. Germline assignment: CDR1 MDHEN and CDR2 SYDVKM.

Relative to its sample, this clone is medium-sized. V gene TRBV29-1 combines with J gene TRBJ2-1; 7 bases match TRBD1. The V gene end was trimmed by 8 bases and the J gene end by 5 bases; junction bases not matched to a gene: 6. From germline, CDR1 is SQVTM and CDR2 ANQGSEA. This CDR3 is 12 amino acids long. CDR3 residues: CSSWTGDNEQFF. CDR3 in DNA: TGCAGCTCGTGGACAGGCGACAATGAGCAGTTCTTC.

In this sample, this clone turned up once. For the CDR3, the DNA is TGTGCCAGCAGCCCCTCGGGACTTCACACAGATACGCAGTATTTT. Translating gives CASSPSGLHTDTQYF. The J gene is TRBJ2-3, the V gene TRBV25-1; possibly TRBD2 for D (6 bases). Trimming cost V 6 bases and J 2 bases, with 15 bases left between them. The CDR3 covers 15 residues. Germline values: CDR1 MGHDK, CDR2 SYGVNS.

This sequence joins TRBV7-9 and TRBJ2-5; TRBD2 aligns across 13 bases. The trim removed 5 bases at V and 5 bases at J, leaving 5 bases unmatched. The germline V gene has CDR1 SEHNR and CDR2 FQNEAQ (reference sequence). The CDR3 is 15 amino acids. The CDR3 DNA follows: TGTGCCAGCAGCCCGGGACTAGCGGGGTGGGAGACCCAGTACTTC. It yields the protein CASSPGLAGWETQYF.

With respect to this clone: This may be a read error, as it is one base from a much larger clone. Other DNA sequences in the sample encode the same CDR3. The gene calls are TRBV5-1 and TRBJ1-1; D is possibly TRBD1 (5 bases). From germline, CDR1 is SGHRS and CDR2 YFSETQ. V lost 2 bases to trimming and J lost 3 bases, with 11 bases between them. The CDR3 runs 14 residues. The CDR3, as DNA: TGCGCCAGCAGCTTAGGCGGGGGGTACACTGAAGCTTTCTTT. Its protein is CASSLGGGYTEAFF.

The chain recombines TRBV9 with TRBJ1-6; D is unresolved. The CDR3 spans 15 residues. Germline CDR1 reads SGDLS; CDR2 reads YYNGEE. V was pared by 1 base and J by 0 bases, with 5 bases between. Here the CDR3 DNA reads TGTGCCAGCAGCGTAACGAGCTCCTATAATTCACCCCTCCACTTT. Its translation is CASSVTSSYNSPLHF.

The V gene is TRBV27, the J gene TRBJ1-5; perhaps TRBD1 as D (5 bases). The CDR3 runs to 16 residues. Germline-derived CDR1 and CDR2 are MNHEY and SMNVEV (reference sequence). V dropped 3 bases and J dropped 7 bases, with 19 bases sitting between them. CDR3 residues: CASSFGGSHRDQPQHF. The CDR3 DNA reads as TGTGCCAGCAGTTTTGGGGGTTCCCATCGGGACCAGCCCCAGCATTTT.

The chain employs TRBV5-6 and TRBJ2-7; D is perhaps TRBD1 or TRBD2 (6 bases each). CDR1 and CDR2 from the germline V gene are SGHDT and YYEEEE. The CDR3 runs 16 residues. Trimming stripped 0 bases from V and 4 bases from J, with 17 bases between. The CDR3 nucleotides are TGTGCCAGCAGCTTGGCCGTATCGGGGGCAGTTTACGAGCAGTACTTC. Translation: CASSLAVSGAVYEQYF. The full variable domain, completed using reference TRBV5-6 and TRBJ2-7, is DAGVTQSPTHLIKTRGQQVTLRCSPKSGHDTVSWYQQALGQGPQFIFQYYEEEERQRGNFPDRFSGHQFPNYSSELNVNALLLGDSALYLCASSLAVSGAVYEQYFGPGTRLTVT.

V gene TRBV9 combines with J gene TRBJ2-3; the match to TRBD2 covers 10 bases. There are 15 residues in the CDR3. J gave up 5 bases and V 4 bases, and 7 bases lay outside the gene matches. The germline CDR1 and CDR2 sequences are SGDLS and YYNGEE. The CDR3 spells CASSPSGRAGDTQYF. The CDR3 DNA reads TGTGCCAGCAGCCCCAGCGGGAGGGCCGGAGATACGCAGTATTTT.

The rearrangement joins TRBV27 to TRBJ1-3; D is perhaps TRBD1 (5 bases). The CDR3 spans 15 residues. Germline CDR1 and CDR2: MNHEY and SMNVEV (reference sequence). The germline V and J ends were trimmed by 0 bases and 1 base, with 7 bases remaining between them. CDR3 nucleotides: TGTGCCAGCAGTTTATCGTGGGGGTCTGGAAACACCATATATTTT. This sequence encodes CASSLSWGSGNTIYF.